A selection of T cell receptor beta chains follows, all from one sample in a study of T-cell reconstitution after alpha-beta-depleted transplantation in children. TCRdb recomputed calls from the PCR reads with MiXCR, one row per CDR3 protein. The sample has about 640,000 distinct CDR3 sequences, 13% seen once; the top ten hold 2.2%. Specimen: PBMCs, mostly from graft donor cells, collected 360 days after TCRalphabeta/CD19-depleted stem cell transplant. Source of these receptors: a male patient between 5 and 17 years old who had a stem cell transplant for acute myeloid leukemia, so the T cells may come from the graft donor. Both conserved end residues are trimmed from each CDR3. The order of the fields is J gene, V gene, D gene, CDR3 protein. The D gene is left open where the match is weak.

TRBJ2-7 | TRBV7-3 | - | ASSLTASGVNEQY
TRBJ2-5 | TRBV5-1 | TRBD2 | ASSGLLAGQETQY
TRBJ2-7 | TRBV12-3/TRBV12-4 | - | ASSFTEPSYEQY
TRBJ2-2 | TRBV2 | - | ASQVTGELF
TRBJ1-5 | TRBV6-2/TRBV6-3 | - | ASSPIGNQPQH
TRBJ2-3 | TRBV12-3/TRBV12-4 | - | ASTPVQVDTQY
TRBJ2-1 | TRBV7-3 | - | ASAPDPYNEQF
TRBJ2-7 | TRBV28 | - | ASSSVPDRPTYEQY
TRBJ1-2 | TRBV10-1 | - | ASSESGANYGYT
TRBJ2-1 | TRBV12-3/TRBV12-4 | TRBD2 | ASSLLLAGYYNEQF